The source of this T cell receptor beta chain is a study of regulatory T cells in long-lasting Graves disease. Study conclusions and caveats: Persistent Graves' patients showed a TCR diversity that was lower than that of newly diagnosed ones. What was studied was peripheral blood only, and not thyroid tissue. When disease was persistent, TRBV28, TRBJ1-2 and TRBJ2-5 were the favored segments.

Construction of TCR beta libraries relied on iRepertoire HTBI primers and on Arm-PCR targeting CDR3 regions. TCRdb re-analysed the multiplex PCR reads in MiXCR, keeping a single row per CDR3 protein. Of roughly 500,000 distinct CDR3 sequences listed, around a fifth are singletons. The sample's time point: persistent/refractory GD, antithyroid drugs over 5 years with positive TRAb. From RNA extracted from PBMCs, the TCR library was made. Graves' disease was diagnosed by American Thyroid Association guidelines. A word on this clonotype: Its target is unknown.

V dropped 5 bases and J dropped 4; count of bases not matched to a gene: 9. This CDR3 has 16 amino acids. Germline V CDR1 and CDR2: SGHTA, FQGNSA. The sequenced sample was peripheral blood mononuclear cells (PBMCs), obtained when the disease was refractory, from a patient treated with antithyroid drugs. This chain uses TRBV7-2 with TRBJ1-2, with 11 positions matching TRBD1. This TCR was recovered from a female donor with Graves disease. This chain's CDR3 is CASSRTGGEGVYGYTF. CDR3 in DNA: TGTGCCAGCAGCCGGACAGGGGGCGAAGGTGTCTATGGCTACACCTTC.